The T cell receptor beta chain under discussion was sequenced for a study of vaccination and CD4 T cells after COVID-19. Per the germline V gene, CDR1 is SQVTM and CDR2 is ANQGSEA. The V end was cut by 1 base, the J end by 5 bases, with 11 bases between. The CDR3 is made up of 14 amino acids. An Oncomine TCR Beta short-read assay was used to sequence the DNA from cultured CD4+ T cells. Someone extracted genomic DNA from cultured CD4+ T cells. TCRdb reprocessed the PCR reads with MiXCR, giving one entry per CDR3 protein. The sample has approximately 12,000 distinct CDR3 sequences; about 61% are singletons. Sample treatment: approximately 11-day PBMC culture with coronavirus spike peptide pools or control peptides (ViraFEST assay). US Alpha, Beta and Delta variants postdated the positive PCR dates, which ran from March to December 2020. On this clonotype itself: Its antigen is as yet unknown.

The chain recombines TRBV29-1 with TRBJ2-2; perhaps TRBD2 as D (6 bases). The clonotype originates from a human donor who had recovered from COVID-19. The specimen was CD4+ T cells from blood, cultured in vitro. The CDR3 nucleotides are TGCAGCGTTGAAGGGGCGGGAAGAACCGGGGAGCTGTTTTTT. Residues: CSVEGAGRTGELFF.